A single sample gave rise to the 15 T cell receptor beta chains below, sequenced in a study of T cell responses to AZD1222 COVID-19 vaccine. This table comes from immunoSEQ multiplex PCR, and its TCRdb copy is limited to in-frame clones, with some not included. The sample gives some 130,000 clones, about 88% of which show up once; 2.4% is in the top ten. Sequencing was performed on peripheral blood, taken on day 0 of AZD1222 vaccination. The receptors derive from an adult in good health.

The chain uses TRBV3-1 (or the pseudogene TRBV3-2) and TRBJ2-7; no clear D. CDR1 is LGHDT and CDR2 is YNNKEL in the germline V gene (reference sequence). Deletions cut 0 bases from V and 3 bases from J, with 6 bases between. This CDR3 spans 13 amino acids. Here the CDR3 reads CASSQELGYEQYF. The CDR3 DNA reads TGTGCCAGCAGCCAAGAGTTAGGCTACGAGCAGTACTTC.

About this clone: Other DNA sequences from this sample encode an identical CDR3 as well. This chain joins TRBV29-1 and TRBJ1-5; 8 bases fit TRBD1. CDR1 and CDR2 from the germline V gene are SQVTM and ANQGSEA. V lost 5 bases to trimming and J lost 1 base; unmatched junction nucleotides: 1. This CDR3 is 13 amino acids long. CDR3 loop: CSVTGGSNQPQHF. CDR3 DNA sequence: TGCAGCGTTACAGGGGGAAGCAATCAGCCCCAGCATTTT.

V is TRBV25-1 and J is TRBJ2-4, with D unresolved. Trimming stripped 4 bases from V and 1 base from J, with 8 bases between. Germline CDR1 reads MGHDK; CDR2 reads SYGVNS. The CDR3 runs 14 residues. The CDR3 spells CASSVNYAKNIQYF. For the CDR3, the DNA is TGTGCCAGCAGTGTGAACTATGCCAAAAACATTCAGTACTTC.

The genes are TRBV28 and TRBJ1-5; D possibly corresponds to TRBD1 (6 bases). Per germline, CDR1 MDHEN and CDR2 SYDVKM. V dropped 6 bases and J dropped 5 bases, with 17 bases sitting between them. The CDR3 loop spans 15 amino acids. The CDR3 is CASSETGGNYQPQHF. The DNA of the CDR3 is TGTGCCAGCAGCGAAACCGGGGGCAATTATCAGCCCCAGCATTTT. Supplemented by reference TRBV28 and TRBJ1-5, the full variable domain reads DVKVTQSSRYLVKRTGEKVFLECVQDMDHENMFWYRQDPGLGLRLIYFSYDVKMKEKGDIPEGYSVSREKKERFSLILESASTNQTSMYLCASSETGGNYQPQHFGDGTRLSIL.

The CDR3 DNA is TGTGCCAGCAGTTCCTCCCAGGGGACCTACAATGAGCAGTTCTTC. As protein: CASSSSQGTYNEQFF. The chain links TRBV7-3 to TRBJ2-1, with D tentatively TRBD1 (6 bases). With 6 bases removed from V and 2 bases from J, the gap between germline ends came to 14 bases. CDR1 and CDR2 (germline): SGHTA, FQGTGA. The CDR3 totals 15 residues.

This rearrangement joins TRBV6-6 to TRBJ1-4; the match to TRBD1 covers 10 bases. The CDR3 has 15 residues. CDR1 MNHNY and CDR2 SVGAGI come from the germline V gene (reference sequence). The V gene end was trimmed by 5 bases and the J gene end by 11 bases; junction bases not matched to a gene: 11. CDR3 in amino acids: CASSPTGTGDWKLFF. CDR3 DNA: TGTGCCAGCAGTCCTACCGGGACAGGGGATTGGAAACTGTTTTTT.

This chain joins TRBV7-8 and TRBJ2-7; 7 bases fit TRBD2. V lost 1 base and J lost 0; bases outside the gene matches: 18. In germline, CDR1 is SGHVS, CDR2 FQNEAQ. This CDR3 is built from 20 residues. This chain's CDR3 is CASSLETGRGLAGASYEQYF. The DNA for the CDR3 is TGTGCCAGCAGCTTAGAGACCGGAAGGGGTCTGGCGGGAGCCTCCTACGAGCAGTACTTC.

The V gene is TRBV10-1, the J gene TRBJ2-3; D ambiguous. The germline gives CDR1 WNHNN, CDR2 SYGVQD (reference sequence). Trimming shortened V by 0 bases and J by 5 bases, and 9 bases separated the two germline ends. The CDR3 has 14 amino acids. The CDR3 protein is CASSESLVVDTQYF. The CDR3 DNA reads TGCGCCAGCAGTGAGTCTTTGGTGGTAGATACGCAGTATTTT.

The chain employs TRBV29-1 and TRBJ2-2; D uncertain. The CDR3 spans 15 residues. The V end was cut by 2 bases, the J end by 4 bases, with 14 bases between. Germline CDR1 is SQVTM and CDR2 is ANQGSEA. The DNA of the CDR3 is TGCAGCGTTGAATATTCGGGCGGCGGCACCGGGGAGCTGTTTTTT. It specifies CSVEYSGGGTGELFF.

This sequence joins TRBV5-1 and TRBJ1-2, with 7 bases lining up with TRBD1. The germline CDR1 and CDR2 sequences are SGHRS and YFSETQ. With 5 bases clipped from V and 2 bases from J, the junction kept 6 bases outside the gene matches. The CDR3 consists of 14 residues. This CDR3 reads CASRRDRENYGYTF. CDR3 DNA sequence: TGCGCCAGCAGACGCGACAGGGAGAACTATGGCTACACCTTC.

This clone was counted only a few times. The chain carries TRBV4-2 and TRBJ2-2; 9 nucleotides agree with TRBD1. Germline loops: CDR1 LGHNA, CDR2 YNFKEQ. The CDR3 is 15 residues long. V was pared by 1 base and J by 3 bases, with 0 bases of the junction left unmatched. The CDR3 is CASSQGTGDTGELFF. The CDR3 region has the DNA TGTGCCAGCAGCCAAGGGACAGGGGACACCGGGGAGCTGTTTTTT.

This rearrangement joins TRBV5-8 to TRBJ2-6, with D perhaps matching TRBD1 (5 bases). Looked up from germline, CDR1 is SGHTS and CDR2 is YDEGEE. Trimming shortened V by 1 base and J by 0 bases, and 14 bases separated the two germline ends. The CDR3 sequence is 18 residues long. The CDR3: CASSLFGALVSGANVLTF. The CDR3 DNA is TGTGCCAGCAGCTTGTTTGGGGCGCTCGTCTCTGGGGCCAACGTCCTGACTTTC.

The V and J genes are TRBV28 and TRBJ1-5; D perhaps matches TRBD1 (6 bases). Trimming removed 6 bases from V and 5 bases from J, with 11 bases in between. CDR1 and CDR2 (germline): MDHEN, SYDVKM. The CDR3 is 13 amino acids. This CDR3 reads CASSMRGDQPQHF. CDR3 coding DNA: TGTGCCAGCAGCATGAGGGGGGATCAGCCCCAGCATTTT.

The chain couples TRBV11-3 to TRBJ2-7; D is unresolved. Germline V gene lookup returns CDR1 SGHNT and CDR2 YENEEA. The CDR3 is 14 amino acids. Trimming removed 2 bases at V and 2 bases at J, with 10 bases between. The CDR3 reads CASSLFHGPYEQYF. CDR3 nucleotide sequence: TGTGCCAGCAGCTTATTCCATGGCCCCTACGAGCAGTACTTC.

V usage is TRBV5-6 and J usage is TRBJ1-6, with a possible D match to TRBD1 (6 bases). Trimming stripped 1 base from V and 9 bases from J, with 17 bases between. Germline V gives CDR1 SGHDT, CDR2 YYEEEE. CDR3 length equals 16 residues. Here the CDR3 reads CASSLPSGARSSPLHF. Written as DNA, the CDR3 is TGTGCCAGCAGCTTGCCCTCGGGGGCGCGGAGTTCACCCCTCCACTTT.